This T cell receptor (beta chain) was captured in a study of cytomegalovirus exposure and HLA in healthy donors. Use of 60 Vbeta and 13 Jbeta primers characterized the PCR. Clones were sequenced by immunoSEQ multiplex PCR, and TCRdb holds only the in-frame ones, with some missing. The sample consists of around 94,000 clones, around four fifths of them appearing once. Notes on the study in general: A later analysis found that most CMV-associated TCR beta chains appeared HLA-restricted. Highly shared sequence variants in one cluster were likely a sequencing artifact.

Concerning this clone itself: The antigen remains unidentified.

This CDR3 contains 16 residues. V was pared by 4 bases and J by 6 bases, with 10 bases of the junction left unmatched. Germline CDR1 MNHEY, CDR2 SMNVEV (reference sequence). The chain recombines TRBV27 with TRBJ2-3; 10 bases align to TRBD2. Sequencing was done on a sample of PBMCs. This TCR was sampled from a woman in her forties in good health and CMV-seronegative. CDR3 residues: CASSSWTSGLQDTQYF. Written as DNA, the CDR3 is TGTGCCAGCAGTTCCTGGACTAGCGGACTTCAGGATACGCAGTATTTT.